The source of this TCR beta chain is a study of CD8+CD57+ T cells in acquired aplastic anemia (dated by TCRdb to the late 2010s). For the study in its entirety: On average, sorted CD4+ and CD8+ cells yielded around 3.5 ug of extracted DNA, with a range of about 0.19 to 30 ug. A CD8+CD57+ expansion meant a frequency higher than the mean frequency seen in healthy subjects.

Findings and caveats that apply to the study as a whole: Around 30 CD8+ CDR3 sequences were shared between patients and controls but appeared highly expressed in patients and within their immunodominant clones. CD8+ Simpson's diversity did not differ significantly between patients and healthy controls (P=0.060).

Expansion of CD8+CD57+ cells had been shown by flow cytometry in the patients chosen for sequencing. All patients had severe acquired aplastic anemia diagnosed by International Study of Aplastic Anemia and Agranulocytosis and Camitta criteria. Patients had received no therapy at the time of blood sampling. TCR repertoires of sorted CD4+ and CD8+ blood T cells from severe aplastic anemia patients and healthy subjects were deep-sequenced in the study. Patients were enrolled in the USA under clinicaltrials.gov protocols 00001620, 01623167, 00001397, 00071045, 00081523 and 00961064. Ficoll-Paque density gradient centrifugation was used to isolate peripheral blood mononuclear cells. CD4+ and CD8+ T cells were sorted by FACS or magnetic beads before DNA extraction. Profiling of TCR beta VDJ combinations and CDR3 sequences used genomic DNA as the template. TCR repertoire sequencing was run on an Illumina HiSeq 2000. As for the original processing: TRBV/TRBJ rearrangement plots, CDR3 size and DJ length profiles, and Simpson's diversity index were used to evaluate the repertoires. The immunodominant clone was defined as the most abundant DNA sequence in deep sequencing data. CDR3 amino acid sequences were screened for sharing across subjects and compared with published repertoires and the VDJdb database. Using fastp trimming at Q25 and MiXCR clonotype assembly, TCRdb reanalyzed the public sequencing data and kept in-frame beta chains. Each entry merges the rows of one CDR3 protein and shows their most common DNA and genes. It is TCRdb's table, rather than the study itself, that gives the V and J calls and clone size. This sample has fewer than 250,000 distinct CDR3 sequences in its table, and roughly half of those were observed once. Of the sample, about 8.3% is held by the ten largest clones.

The CDR3 starts with the cysteine, ends with the phenylalanine, and has 13 residues. Of all the DNA, just the CDR3 is kept, 39 bases in frame from base 1. Between the V and J ends, shortened by 6 bases and 6 bases respectively, the junction contains 9 bases. For CDR1 and CDR2, the germline V gene (reference sequence) lists WNHNN and SYGVQD. As for this clonotype: Its antigen remains unidentified. Base qualities are missing; no much larger clone stands one base away.

Sequenced material: sorted CD4+, CD8+, or CD8+CD57+ T cells (not recorded which) from PBMCs. The TCR was taken from a human donor with aplastic anemia. The chain couples TRBV10-1 to TRBJ1-6; possibly the D gene is TRBD1, per 5 matching bases. The DNA sequence is TGCGCCAGCAGATCCAGGGTTAATTCACCCCTCCACTTT. Translated, it reads CASRSRVNSPLHF.